This T cell receptor beta chain was obtained from a study of metastatic and nonmetastatic thyroid tumors. Study in general: A comparison of repertoires was made across blood and tumor or nodule tissue from malignant and benign thyroid patients. Study-level points and caveats: Malignant thyroid tumors reportedly had TCR beta diversity that was significantly higher than in benign nodules, in blood and tumor.

Germline V gives CDR1 SNHLY, CDR2 FYNNEI. After removal of 9 bases from V and 1 base from J, the junction contained 2 bases not matched to a gene. The CDR3 has 12 residues. From the PCR reads, TCRdb re-called clones with MiXCR. The sample holds 45,000 to 60,000 clones, approximately 15% seen once. No patient had received any treatment before thyroid surgery. This clone was recorded many times. Its cognate antigen is unknown. This sequence joins TRBV2 and TRBJ1-1; 7 bases are shared with TRBD1. This clonotype was sampled from a female donor with papillary thyroid cancer or a benign thyroid nodule (not recorded which). Some clones in this sample may be carry-over from other donors' samples. The sequenced material came from blood. Here the CDR3 reads CASQGGNTEAFF. As DNA, the CDR3 is TGTGCCAGTCAGGGGGGGAACACTGAAGCTTTCTTT.